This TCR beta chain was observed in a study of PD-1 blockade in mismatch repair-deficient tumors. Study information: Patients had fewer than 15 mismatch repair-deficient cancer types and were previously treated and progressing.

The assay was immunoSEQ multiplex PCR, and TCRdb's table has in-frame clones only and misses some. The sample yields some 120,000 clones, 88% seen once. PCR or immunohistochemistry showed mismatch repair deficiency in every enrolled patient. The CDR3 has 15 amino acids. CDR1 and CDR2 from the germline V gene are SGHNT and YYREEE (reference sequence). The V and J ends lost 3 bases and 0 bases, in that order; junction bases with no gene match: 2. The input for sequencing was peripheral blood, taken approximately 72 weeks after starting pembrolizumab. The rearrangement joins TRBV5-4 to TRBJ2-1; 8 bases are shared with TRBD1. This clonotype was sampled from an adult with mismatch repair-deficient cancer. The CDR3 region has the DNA TGTGCCAGCAGCTGGACAGGGAGCTCCTACAATGAGCAGTTCTTC. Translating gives CASSWTGSSYNEQFF.